This T cell receptor beta chain is drawn from a study of cytomegalovirus exposure and HLA in healthy donors. Study results and caveats: Most TCR sequences showed up rarely, but some public TCRs showed up in many donors.

CDR3 length equals 16 residues. CDR1 is SEHNR and CDR2 is FQNEAQ in the germline V gene (reference sequence). Losses at the gene ends were 5 bases for V and 6 bases for J; bases not matched to a gene: 10. Vbeta (60) and Jbeta (13) primers were used in the PCR. Using immunoSEQ multiplex PCR, the repertoire was profiled, and TCRdb retains in-frame clones only, with some absent. Here the sample spans around 140,000 clones, approximately 77% being singletons. About this clone itself: Antigen unknown.

Sequences were obtained from PBMCs. V gene TRBV7-9 combines with J gene TRBJ1-5; 10 positions match TRBD1. The sequence derives from a woman in her forties in good health and CMV-seronegative. CDR3 region: CASSRYQGQGSQPQHF. CDR3 DNA: TGTGCCAGCAGCCGATACCAGGGACAGGGGAGTCAGCCCCAGCATTTT.